These T cell receptor beta chains were read from a single sample in a study of blood T cell repertoires in COVID-19. Profiling relied on immunoSEQ multiplex PCR, and the TCRdb table lists in-frame clones only, not all of them. The sample lists 150,000 to 200,000 clones; roughly four fifths were seen once. Source material: peripheral blood. The receptors derive from a woman of 80 years or more with acute or convalescent COVID-19. The CDR3 runs from the conserved cysteine through the conserved F or W. Fields, in order: D gene, J gene, V gene, clone size, CDR3 protein, CDR3 DNA. The D gene is left open where the match is weak. Only part of the rows carry a size: once, few, many, or a class if the clone is expanded.

>-|TRBJ1-1|TRBV29-1|-
CSVEADTMNTEAFF
TGCAGCGTTGAAGCGGACACCATGAACACTGAAGCTTTCTTT
>TRBD1|TRBJ1-1|TRBV6-5|-
CASFGQGLAEAFF
TGTGCCAGCTTTGGACAGGGTTTGGCTGAAGCTTTCTTT
>-|TRBJ1-1|TRBV21-1|-
CASSAPTIQGNNTEAFF
TGTGCCAGCAGCGCCCCTACAATTCAGGGGAATAACACTGAAGCTTTCTTT
>TRBD1|TRBJ2-2|TRBV5-1|once
CASSLYRGTGELFF
TGCGCCAGCAGCTTATACAGGGGCACCGGGGAGCTGTTTTTT
>-|TRBJ2-7|TRBV6-5|-
CASSLTANSYEQYF
TGTGCCAGCAGTCTGACAGCGAACTCCTACGAGCAGTACTTC
>TRBD2|TRBJ2-1|TRBV25-1|-
CASSGAWASGSYEQFF
TGTGCCAGCAGTGGGGCCTGGGCTAGCGGGAGTTATGAGCAGTTCTTC
>TRBD2|TRBJ2-1|TRBV3-1/TRBV3-2|-
CASSQPLGRAAYNEQFF
TGTGCCAGCAGCCAGCCCCTTGGGAGGGCCGCGTACAATGAGCAGTTCTTC
>TRBD2|TRBJ2-1|TRBV11-3|-
CASSPIAGGPEDNEQFF
TGTGCCAGCAGCCCCATAGCGGGAGGGCCAGAAGACAATGAGCAGTTCTTC
>TRBD2|TRBJ2-7|TRBV5-1|few
CASSLVITSGNEQYF
TGCGCCAGCAGCTTGGTTATTACTAGCGGGAACGAGCAGTACTTC
>TRBD1|TRBJ1-1|TRBV18|few
CASSLDRGGTEAFF
TGTGCCAGCTCACTCGACAGGGGAGGAACTGAAGCTTTCTTT
>TRBD2|TRBJ2-5|TRBV9|-
CASSVGTSAQETQYF
TGTGCCAGCAGCGTAGGGACTAGCGCACAAGAGACCCAGTACTTC
>TRBD1|TRBJ1-4|TRBV5-4|-
CASSRGQAGEKLFF
TGTGCCAGCAGCAGGGGACAGGCGGGTGAAAAACTGTTTTTT
>-|TRBJ1-2|TRBV11-2|-
CASSLGGSYGYTF
TGTGCCAGCAGCTTAGGCGGGAGCTATGGCTACACCTTC
>TRBD2|TRBJ2-2|TRBV29-1|-
CSVETSAGELFF
TGCAGCGTTGAAACTAGCGCCGGGGAGCTGTTTTTT
>TRBD1|TRBJ1-1|TRBV6-6|-
CATRGPSTEAFF
TGTGCCACAAGGGGGCCCAGCACTGAAGCTTTCTTT
>-|TRBJ1-2|TRBV6-6|-
CASSRFPRQDGYTF
TGTGCCAGCAGCCGATTCCCACGGCAGGATGGCTACACCTTC
>-|TRBJ1-1|TRBV19|-
CASSHPGKTMNTEAFF
TGTGCCAGTAGTCATCCGGGTAAGACCATGAACACTGAAGCTTTCTTT
>-|TRBJ1-1|TRBV3-1/TRBV3-2|-
CASSQDPGNTEAFF
TGTGCCAGCAGCCAAGATCCGGGGAACACTGAAGCTTTCTTT
>-|TRBJ1-2|TRBV5-6|-
CASSLMGGFRGYTF
TGTGCCAGCAGCCTCATGGGGGGGTTCCGTGGCTACACCTTC
>TRBD1|TRBJ1-2|TRBV4-3|-
CASSPHRGRDGYTF
TGCGCCAGCAGCCCACACAGGGGGCGCGATGGCTACACCTTC
>-|TRBJ2-7|TRBV19|-
CASSIAPPGGGGTYEQYF
TGTGCCAGTAGTATAGCTCCTCCGGGCGGAGGAGGAACCTACGAGCAGTACTTC